A single sample is the source of the 14 T cell receptor beta chains below, sequenced in a study of OX40 agonist ivuxolimab in advanced cancers. Only in-frame clones appear in the TCRdb table, and some are missing; sequencing was by immunoSEQ multiplex PCR. The sample lists tens of thousands of clones; 85% were seen once. The material sequenced was CD4+ or CD8+ T cells sorted from blood, taken in a trial of the OX40 agonist ivuxolimab. The receptors were gathered from an adult with an advanced solid tumor such as melanoma, head and neck, liver or kidney cancer.

The V call is TRBV11-2, the J call TRBJ1-1; TRBD1 might be the D (6 bases). The V end lost 8 bases, the J end lost 1 base, and 17 bases lay between the germline ends. From germline, CDR1 is SGHAT and CDR2 FQNNGV. The CDR3 consists of 15 residues. CDR3 DNA: TGTGCCAGCGTCGGGGGGGCAGGGGCGAACACTGAAGCTTTCTTT. Translated: CASVGGAGANTEAFF.

V and J are TRBV19 and TRBJ2-3; TRBD1 matches 11 bases. The CDR3 has 15 amino acids. CDR1 and CDR2 from the germline V gene are LNHDA and SQIVND (reference sequence). Trimming removed 4 bases from V and 3 bases from J; junction bases left unmatched: 3. CDR3 nucleotides: TGTGCCAGTAGTAGCGGACAGGGGGCAACAGATACGCAGTATTTT. Amino acid sequence: CASSSGQGATDTQYF.

This clone was observed a single time. The CDR3 coding sequence is TGTGCCAGCAGGCCTAATCAACGGACTGAAGCTTTCTTT. Amino acids: CASRPNQRTEAFF. The chain has TRBV7-2 and TRBJ1-1; D ambiguous. Germline V gives CDR1 SGHTA, CDR2 FQGNSA. This CDR3 spans 13 amino acids. The V end lost 6 bases, the J end lost 5 bases, and 13 bases lay between the germline ends. The variable domain in full, completed from reference TRBV7-2 and TRBJ1-1, reads GAGVSQSPSNKVTEKGKDVELRCDPISGHTALYWYRQSLGQGLEFLIYFQGNSAPDKSGLPSDRFSAERTGGSVSTLTIQRTQQEDSAVYLCASRPNQRTEAFFGQGTRLTVV.

The gene calls are TRBV28 and TRBJ2-7, with 9 positions matching TRBD1. This CDR3 contains 16 residues. J was trimmed by 5 bases and V by 5 bases; bases with no gene match: 13. The germline CDR1 and CDR2 sequences are MDHEN and SYDVKM. The CDR3: CASSNTGTGLPHEQYF. The CDR3 DNA is TGTGCCAGCAGTAATACCGGGACAGGGCTTCCTCACGAGCAGTACTTC.

The chain has TRBV7-9 and TRBJ2-1, with D hard to call. Trimming took off 2 bases at V and 0 bases at J, with 14 bases between the two ends. This CDR3 contains 17 residues. Germline CDR1 reads SEHNR; CDR2 reads FQNEAQ (reference sequence). The CDR3 protein is CASSLTRFVSSYNEQFF. The CDR3 DNA follows: TGTGCCAGCAGCTTAACCCGGTTCGTTAGCTCCTACAATGAGCAGTTCTTC.

CDR3 loop: CASSQELTGHSYEQYF. Written as DNA, the CDR3 is TGTGCCAGCAGCCAAGAGTTGACAGGGCACTCCTACGAGCAGTACTTC. The chain combines TRBV4-2 with TRBJ2-7, with 7 nucleotides matching TRBD1. The CDR3 has 16 residues. With V trimmed by 0 bases and J by 0 bases, 5 bases remained unmatched. Germline V lookup: CDR1 LGHNA, CDR2 YNFKEQ.

The rearrangement links TRBV28 to TRBJ2-3; D gene uncertain. Trimming pared 5 bases from V and 4 bases from J, leaving 10 bases between. The germline V gene encodes CDR1 MDHEN and CDR2 SYDVKM. The CDR3 extends over 13 amino acids. In DNA form, the CDR3 reads TGTGCCAGCAGTCTCCGGGTGCCAGATACGCAGTATTTT. Encoded protein: CASSLRVPDTQYF.

The chain uses TRBV5-1 and TRBJ2-7; D assignment may be TRBD1 or TRBD2 (6 bases each). The CDR3 length is 13 residues. The germline CDR1 and CDR2 sequences are SGHRS and YFSETQ. Trimming pared 1 base from V and 6 bases from J, leaving 11 bases between. The CDR3 DNA is TGCGCCAGCAGCTTGTGGGGGGCGAGCGAGCAGTACTTC. It yields the protein CASSLWGASEQYF.

The chain is built from TRBV5-1 and TRBJ2-1, with 15 bases that match TRBD2. Trimming took 4 bases from V and 9 from J; bases not matched to a gene: 5. Germline values: CDR1 SGHRS, CDR2 YFSETQ. The CDR3 length is 15 residues. The CDR3 region is CASSTGLAGGFEQFF. CDR3 nucleotides: TGCGCCAGCAGCACCGGACTAGCGGGGGGGTTTGAGCAGTTCTTC.

CDR3 residues: CASSPPPRQGNSPLHF. Here the CDR3 DNA reads TGCGCCAGCAGCCCGCCTCCAAGACAGGGAAATTCACCCCTCCACTTT. The gene calls are TRBV4-1 and TRBJ1-6; 7 positions match TRBD1. Germline CDR1 reads MGHRA; CDR2 reads YSYEKL. The trim removed 4 bases at V and 7 bases at J, leaving 10 bases unmatched. CDR3 length: 16 amino acids.

The V call is TRBV5-1, the J call TRBJ1-4; D unclear. This CDR3 is 14 amino acids long. Germline V gene data show CDR1 as SGHRS and CDR2 as YFSETQ. The V end lost 0 bases, the J end lost 3 bases, and 6 bases lay between the germline ends. In DNA, the CDR3 is TGCGCCAGCAGCTTGGGAGGGCCTAATGAAAAACTGTTTTTT. This translates into CASSLGGPNEKLFF.

The CDR3 bases are TGTGCCAGCAGACTAAGGACAGCGAACACTGAAGCTTTCTTT. This translates into CASRLRTANTEAFF. The chain combines TRBV6-6 with TRBJ1-1, with a weak D call TRBD1 (6 bases). V lost 6 bases and J 1 base, leaving 12 bases between the germline ends. This CDR3 has 14 residues. CDR1 is MNHNY and CDR2 is SVGAGI in the germline V gene (reference sequence).

This clone came up a few times. V gene TRBV11-3 combines with J gene TRBJ1-2, with TRBD1 as a possible D gene (5 bases). The germline CDR1 and CDR2 sequences are SGHNT and YENEEA. The CDR3 covers 14 residues. Trimming pared 5 bases from V and 2 bases from J, leaving 12 bases between. This CDR3 reads CASSPSWGNYGYTF. The CDR3 DNA follows: TGTGCCAGCAGCCCTTCTTGGGGCAACTATGGCTACACCTTC.

This clone came up once. The chain links TRBV5-5 to TRBJ1-5; 9 positions match TRBD1. Trimming at V came to 3 bases and at J to 6 bases, leaving 4 bases not matched to a gene. The CDR3 totals 14 residues. CDR1 SGHKS and CDR2 YYEKEE come from the germline V gene (reference sequence). The CDR3 DNA reads as TGTGCCAGCAGCTCCGGGACAGGGCTTCAGCCCCAGCATTTT. This gives the protein CASSSGTGLQPQHF. The full variable domain, with the rest looked up from reference TRBV5-5 and TRBJ1-5, is DAGVTQSPTHLIKTRGQQVTLRCSPISGHKSVSWYQQVLGQGPQFIFQYYEKEERGRGNFPDRFSARQFPNYSSELNVNALLLGDSALYLCASSSGTGLQPQHFGDGTRLSIL.